The next 2 T cell receptor beta chains were all read from a single sample in a study of blood T cell repertoires in COVID-19. This table comes from immunoSEQ multiplex PCR, and its TCRdb copy is limited to in-frame clones, with some not included. The data show around 140,000 clones, roughly 90% seen once. Sequenced material: peripheral blood. These TCRs come from a man aged 60 to 69 with COVID-19, enrolled during active disease.

The chain links TRBV10-2 to TRBJ1-4, with a possible D match to TRBD1 (5 bases). The germline gives CDR1 WSHSY, CDR2 SAAADI. CDR3 length: 15 residues. The V and J ends lost 2 bases and 5 bases respectively, with 12 bases between them. CDR3 residues: CASSERGRENEKLFF. The CDR3 DNA follows: TGCGCCAGCAGTGAGAGGGGACGGGAGAATGAAAAACTGTTTTTT.

V usage is TRBV11-3 and J usage is TRBJ1-5; TRBD1 aligns across 7 bases. The germline CDR1 and CDR2 sequences are SGHNT and YENEEA. Trimming at V came to 4 bases and at J to 1 base, leaving 16 bases not matched to a gene. The CDR3 consists of 19 residues. The CDR3 loop reads CASSCLPPPTGISNQPQHF. As DNA, the CDR3 is TGTGCCAGCAGCTGTTTACCTCCACCGACAGGGATAAGCAATCAGCCCCAGCATTTT.